The present entry profiles one TCR beta chain with its context. Its target antigen remains unknown. Base qualities are not provided; no much larger clone lies one nucleotide away. The data stem from a study of control samples from healthy donors and cancer patients (dated by TCRdb to the early 2020s). Libraries were prepared through the immunoSEQ multiplex PCR assay. The source is immuneACCESS, and TCRdb retained only in-frame sequences with V and J called. Part of the clones is not carried over; for the studies checked, unresolved V genes explain less than half of this, and the remainder is unexplained. Here the sample has about 52,000 clones; over 85% occur a single time. The ten largest clones take up about 2.4% of the sample. Sequencing used blood. The TCR was taken from a man aged 25-45 years in good health.

DNA sequence: TGTGCCAGCAGCTCCCTTCGAGGGGATGAGCAGTTCTTC. Its translation reads: CASSSLRGDEQFF. Recombination joined TRBV7-3 with TRBJ2-1, with the D gene possibly TRBD1 or TRBD2, each one fitting 5 bases. At the junction V is shortened by 4 bases and J by 8 bases, with 12 bases in between. The CDR3, cysteine through phenylalanine, is 13 amino acids long. Left in the record is the CDR3 DNA by itself, 39 bases read in frame from the first base. CDR1 and CDR2, looked up from the germline V gene, are SGHTA and FQGTGA.